A single count supports the clone carrying this T cell receptor beta chain. This entry is derived from a study of T cell changes during pregnancy in multiple sclerosis. Trimming at V came to 4 bases and at J to 5 bases, leaving 1 base not matched to a gene. Per germline, CDR1 MNHEY and CDR2 SMNVEV (reference sequence). The CDR3 runs 13 residues. Sequenced by immunoSEQ multiplex PCR; TCRdb stores in-frame clones only, minus some. Of about 73,000 clones listed, 85% to 95% are singletons. This chain connects TRBV27 to TRBJ2-7; 11 bases are a match to TRBD2. This receptor was identified in a female donor in good health, enrolled as a control in a pregnancy study. Sample: peripheral blood, taken in the third trimester of pregnancy. Here the CDR3 DNA reads TGTGCCAGCAGTTCTAGCGGGAGGAACGAGCAGTACTTC. Its translation: CASSSSGRNEQYF.